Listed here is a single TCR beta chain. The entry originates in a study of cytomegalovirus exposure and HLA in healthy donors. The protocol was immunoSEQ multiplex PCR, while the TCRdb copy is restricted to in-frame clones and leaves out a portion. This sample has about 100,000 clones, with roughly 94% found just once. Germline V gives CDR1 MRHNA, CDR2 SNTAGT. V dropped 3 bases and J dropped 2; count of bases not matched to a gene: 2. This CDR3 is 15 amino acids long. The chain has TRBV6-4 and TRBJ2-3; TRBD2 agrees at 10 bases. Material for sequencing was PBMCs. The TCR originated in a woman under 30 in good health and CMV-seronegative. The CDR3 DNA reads TGTGCCAGCAGTGAAACTAGCGGGAACACAGATACGCAGTATTTT. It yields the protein CASSETSGNTDTQYF.